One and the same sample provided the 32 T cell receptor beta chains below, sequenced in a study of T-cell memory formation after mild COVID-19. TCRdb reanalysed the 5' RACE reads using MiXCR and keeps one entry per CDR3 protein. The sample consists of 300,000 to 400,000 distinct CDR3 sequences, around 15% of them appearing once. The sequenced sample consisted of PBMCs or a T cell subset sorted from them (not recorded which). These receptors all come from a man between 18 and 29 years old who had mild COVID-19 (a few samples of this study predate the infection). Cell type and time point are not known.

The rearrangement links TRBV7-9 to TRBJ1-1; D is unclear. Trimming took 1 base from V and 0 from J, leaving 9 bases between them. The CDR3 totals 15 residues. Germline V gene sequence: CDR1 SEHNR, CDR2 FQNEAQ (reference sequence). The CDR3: CASSLEETLNTEAFF. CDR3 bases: TGTGCCAGCAGCTTAGAGGAGACCCTGAACACTGAAGCTTTCTTT.

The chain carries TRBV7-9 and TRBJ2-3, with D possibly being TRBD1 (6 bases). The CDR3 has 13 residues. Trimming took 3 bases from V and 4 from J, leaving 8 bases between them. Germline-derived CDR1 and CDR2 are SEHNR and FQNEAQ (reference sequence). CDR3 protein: CASSLGHPDTQYF. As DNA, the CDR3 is TGTGCCAGCAGCTTGGGACACCCAGATACGCAGTATTTT.

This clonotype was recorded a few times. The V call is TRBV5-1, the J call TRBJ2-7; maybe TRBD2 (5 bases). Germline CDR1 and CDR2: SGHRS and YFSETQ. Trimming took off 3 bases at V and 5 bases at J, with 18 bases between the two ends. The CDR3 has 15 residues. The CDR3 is CASSWVTGSYNEQYF. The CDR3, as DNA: TGCGCCAGCAGCTGGGTGACGGGATCCTATAACGAGCAGTACTTC.

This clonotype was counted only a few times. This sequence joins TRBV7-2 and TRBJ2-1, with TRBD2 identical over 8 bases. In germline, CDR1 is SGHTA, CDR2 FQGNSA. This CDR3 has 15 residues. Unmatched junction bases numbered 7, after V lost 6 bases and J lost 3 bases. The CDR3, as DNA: TGTGCCAGCAGGAATCCGGGACTAGGCTACAATGAGCAGTTCTTC. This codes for CASRNPGLGYNEQFF.

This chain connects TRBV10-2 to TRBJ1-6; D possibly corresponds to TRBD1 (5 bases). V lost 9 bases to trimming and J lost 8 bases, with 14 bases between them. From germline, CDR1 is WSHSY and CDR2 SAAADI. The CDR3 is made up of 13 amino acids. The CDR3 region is CASSRGNYSPLHF. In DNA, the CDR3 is TGCGCCAGTTCGCGGGGGAACTATTCACCCCTCCACTTT.

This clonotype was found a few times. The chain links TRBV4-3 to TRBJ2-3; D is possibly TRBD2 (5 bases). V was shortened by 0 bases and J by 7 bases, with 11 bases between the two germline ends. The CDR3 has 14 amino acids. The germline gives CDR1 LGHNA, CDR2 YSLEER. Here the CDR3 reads CASSQDRLAYTQYF. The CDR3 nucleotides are TGCGCCAGCAGCCAAGACCGGCTAGCCTATACGCAGTATTTT.

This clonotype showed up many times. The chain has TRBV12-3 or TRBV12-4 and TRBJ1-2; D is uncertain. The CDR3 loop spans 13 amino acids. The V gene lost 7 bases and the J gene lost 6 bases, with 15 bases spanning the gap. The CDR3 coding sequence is TGTGCCAGCAAGGAAGCCAATATGAATGGCTACACCTTC. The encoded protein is CASKEANMNGYTF.

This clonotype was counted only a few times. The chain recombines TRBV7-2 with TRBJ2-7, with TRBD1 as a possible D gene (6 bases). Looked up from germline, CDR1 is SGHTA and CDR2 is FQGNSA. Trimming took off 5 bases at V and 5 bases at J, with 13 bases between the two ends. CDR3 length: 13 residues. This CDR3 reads CASSTQQGNEQYF. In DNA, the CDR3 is TGTGCCAGCAGCACGCAACAGGGAAACGAGCAGTACTTC.

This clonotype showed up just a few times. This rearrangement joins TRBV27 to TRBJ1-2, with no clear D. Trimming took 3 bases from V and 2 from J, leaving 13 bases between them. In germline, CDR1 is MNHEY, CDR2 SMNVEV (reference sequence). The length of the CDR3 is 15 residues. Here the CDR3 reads CASSFVGAQNYGYTF. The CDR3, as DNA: TGTGCCAGCAGTTTCGTGGGCGCACAGAACTATGGCTACACCTTC.

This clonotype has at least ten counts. The CDR3 sequence is CASSHRDRDSHEQFF. The CDR3 nucleotides read TGTGCCAGCAGCCACCGGGACAGGGACAGCCATGAGCAGTTCTTC. The J gene is TRBJ2-1, the V gene TRBV5-4; 9 bases are shared with TRBD1. Germline CDR1 reads SGHNT; CDR2 reads YYREEE (reference sequence). The CDR3 length is 15 residues. The V and J ends lost 4 bases and 8 bases, in that order; junction bases with no gene match: 10.

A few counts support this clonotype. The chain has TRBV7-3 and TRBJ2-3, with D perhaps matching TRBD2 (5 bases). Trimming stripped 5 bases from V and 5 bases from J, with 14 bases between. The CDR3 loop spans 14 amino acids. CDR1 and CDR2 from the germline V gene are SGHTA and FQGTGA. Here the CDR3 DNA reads TGTGCCAGCAGCCGGAGCGGCTACCGAGATACGCAGTATTTT. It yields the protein CASSRSGYRDTQYF. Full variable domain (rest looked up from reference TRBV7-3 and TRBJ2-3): GAGVSQTPSNKVTEKGKYVELRCDPISGHTALYWYRQSLGQGPEFLIYFQGTGAADDSGLPNDRFFAVRPEGSVSTLKIQRTERGDSAVYLCASSRSGYRDTQYFGPGTRLTVL.

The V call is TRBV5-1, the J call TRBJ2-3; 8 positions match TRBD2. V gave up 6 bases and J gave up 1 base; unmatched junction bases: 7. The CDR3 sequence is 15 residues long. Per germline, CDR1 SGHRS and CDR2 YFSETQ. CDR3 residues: CASTNSGDRTDTQYF. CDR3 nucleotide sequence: TGCGCCAGCACCAATAGCGGGGACCGCACAGATACGCAGTATTTT.

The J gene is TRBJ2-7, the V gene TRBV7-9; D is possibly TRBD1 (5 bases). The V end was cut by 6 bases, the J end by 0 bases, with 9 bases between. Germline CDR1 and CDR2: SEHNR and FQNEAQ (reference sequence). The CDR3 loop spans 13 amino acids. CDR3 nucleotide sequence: TGTGCCAGCAGACCACAGGTCTCCTACGAGCAGTACTTC. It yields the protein CASRPQVSYEQYF.

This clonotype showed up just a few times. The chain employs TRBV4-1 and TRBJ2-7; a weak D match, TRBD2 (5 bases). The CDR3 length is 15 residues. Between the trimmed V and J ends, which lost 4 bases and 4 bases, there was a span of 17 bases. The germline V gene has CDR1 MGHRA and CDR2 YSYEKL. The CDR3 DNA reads TGCGCCAGCAGCCGACTAACCAACTATCGGTACGAGCAGTACTTC. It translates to CASSRLTNYRYEQYF.

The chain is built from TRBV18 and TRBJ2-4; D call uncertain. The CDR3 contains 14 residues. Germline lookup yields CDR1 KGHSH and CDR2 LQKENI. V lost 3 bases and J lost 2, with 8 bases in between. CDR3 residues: CASSPPSTKNIQYF. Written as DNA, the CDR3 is TGTGCCAGCTCACCTCCCTCTACCAAAAACATTCAGTACTTC.

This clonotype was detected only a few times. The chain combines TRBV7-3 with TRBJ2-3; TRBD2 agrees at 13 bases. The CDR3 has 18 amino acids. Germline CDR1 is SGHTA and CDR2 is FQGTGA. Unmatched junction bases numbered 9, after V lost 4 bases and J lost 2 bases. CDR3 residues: CASSSEPGLAGSTDTQYF. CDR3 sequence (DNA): TGTGCCAGCAGCTCGGAACCGGGACTAGCGGGATCCACAGATACGCAGTATTTT.

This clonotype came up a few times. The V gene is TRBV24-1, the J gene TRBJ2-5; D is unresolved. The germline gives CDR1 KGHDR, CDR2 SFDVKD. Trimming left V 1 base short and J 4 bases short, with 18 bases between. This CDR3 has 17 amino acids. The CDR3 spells CATSDFGMLNRGETQYF. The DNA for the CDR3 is TGTGCCACCAGTGATTTTGGGATGTTGAATCGAGGAGAGACCCAGTACTTC.

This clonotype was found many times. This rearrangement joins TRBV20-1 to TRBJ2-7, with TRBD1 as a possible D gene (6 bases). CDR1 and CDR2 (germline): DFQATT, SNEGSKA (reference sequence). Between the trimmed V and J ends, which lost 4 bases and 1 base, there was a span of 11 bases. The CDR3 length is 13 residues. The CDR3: CSAKRQVSYEQYF. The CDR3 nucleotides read TGCAGTGCTAAAAGACAGGTGTCCTACGAGCAGTACTTC.

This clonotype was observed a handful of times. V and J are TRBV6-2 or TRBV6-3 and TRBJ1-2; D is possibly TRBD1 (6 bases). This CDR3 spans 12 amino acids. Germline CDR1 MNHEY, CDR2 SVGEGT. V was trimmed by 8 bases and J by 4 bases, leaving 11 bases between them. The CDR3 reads CASGKQGYGYTF. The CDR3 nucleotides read TGTGCCAGCGGAAAACAGGGCTATGGCTACACCTTC.

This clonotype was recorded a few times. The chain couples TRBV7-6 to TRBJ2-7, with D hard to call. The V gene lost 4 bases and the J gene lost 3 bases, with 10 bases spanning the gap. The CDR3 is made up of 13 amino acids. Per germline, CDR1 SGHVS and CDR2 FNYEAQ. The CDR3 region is CASSSKVGYEQYV. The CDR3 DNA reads TGTGCCAGCAGCTCCAAGGTAGGCTACGAGCAGTACGTC.

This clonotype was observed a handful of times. The CDR3 spells CATSDPAGGGGYTF. The CDR3 nucleotides are TGTGCCACCAGTGACCCGGCCGGAGGCGGGGGCTACACCTTC. This chain joins TRBV24-1 and TRBJ1-2; D remains unclear. The CDR3 is 14 amino acids. The V end was cut by 4 bases, the J end by 8 bases, with 16 bases between. Germline CDR1 reads KGHDR; CDR2 reads SFDVKD.

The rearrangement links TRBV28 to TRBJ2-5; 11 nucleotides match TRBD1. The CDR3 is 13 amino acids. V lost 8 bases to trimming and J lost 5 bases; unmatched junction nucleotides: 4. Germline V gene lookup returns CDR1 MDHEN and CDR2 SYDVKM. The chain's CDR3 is CASGQGARETQYF. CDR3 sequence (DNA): TGTGCCAGCGGACAGGGGGCCAGGGAGACCCAGTACTTC.

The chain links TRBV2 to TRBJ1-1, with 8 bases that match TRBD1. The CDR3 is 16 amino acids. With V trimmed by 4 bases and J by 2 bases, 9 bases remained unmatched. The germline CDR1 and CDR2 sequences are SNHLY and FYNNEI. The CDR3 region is CASSGGGTGYNTEAFF. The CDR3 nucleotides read TGTGCCAGCAGTGGGGGGGGGACAGGCTATAACACTGAAGCTTTCTTT.

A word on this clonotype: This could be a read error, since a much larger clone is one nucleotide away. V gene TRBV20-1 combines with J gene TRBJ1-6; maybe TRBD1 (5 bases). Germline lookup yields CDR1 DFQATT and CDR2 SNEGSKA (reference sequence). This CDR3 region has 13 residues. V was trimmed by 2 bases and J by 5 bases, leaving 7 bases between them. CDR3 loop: CSARPGDNSPLHF. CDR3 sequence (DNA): TGCAGTGCTAGACCGGGGGATAATTCACCCCTCCACTTT.

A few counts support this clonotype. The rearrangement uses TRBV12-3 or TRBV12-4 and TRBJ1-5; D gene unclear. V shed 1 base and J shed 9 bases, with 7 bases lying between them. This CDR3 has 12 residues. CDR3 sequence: CASSLGVGPQHF. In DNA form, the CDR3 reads TGTGCCAGCAGTTTAGGGGTAGGGCCCCAGCATTTT.

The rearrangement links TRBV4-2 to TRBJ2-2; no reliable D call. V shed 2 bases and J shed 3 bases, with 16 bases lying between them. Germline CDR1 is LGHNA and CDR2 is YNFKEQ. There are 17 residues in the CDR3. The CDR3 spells CASSQWVTGSYTGELFF. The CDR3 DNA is TGTGCCAGCAGCCAATGGGTCACGGGCAGCTACACCGGGGAGCTGTTTTTT.

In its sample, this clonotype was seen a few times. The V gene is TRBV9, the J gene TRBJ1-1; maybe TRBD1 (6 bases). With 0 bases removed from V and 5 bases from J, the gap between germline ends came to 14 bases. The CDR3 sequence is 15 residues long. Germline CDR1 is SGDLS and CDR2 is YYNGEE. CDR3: CASSVVSGAETEAFF. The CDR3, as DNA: TGTGCCAGCAGCGTAGTTTCAGGGGCCGAGACTGAAGCTTTCTTT.

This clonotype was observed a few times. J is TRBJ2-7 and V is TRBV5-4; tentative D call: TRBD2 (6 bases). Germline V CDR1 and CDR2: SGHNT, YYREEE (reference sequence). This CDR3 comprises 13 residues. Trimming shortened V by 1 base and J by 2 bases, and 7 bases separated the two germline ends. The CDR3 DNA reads TGTGCCAGCAGCTTGTGGGGGGCCTACGAGCAGTACGTC. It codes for CASSLWGAYEQYV.

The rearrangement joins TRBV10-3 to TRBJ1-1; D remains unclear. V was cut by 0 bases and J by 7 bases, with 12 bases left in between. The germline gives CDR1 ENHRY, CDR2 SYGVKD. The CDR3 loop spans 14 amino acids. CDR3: CAISESSLGNEAFF. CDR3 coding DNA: TGTGCCATCAGTGAGTCTTCCCTAGGGAATGAAGCTTTCTTT.

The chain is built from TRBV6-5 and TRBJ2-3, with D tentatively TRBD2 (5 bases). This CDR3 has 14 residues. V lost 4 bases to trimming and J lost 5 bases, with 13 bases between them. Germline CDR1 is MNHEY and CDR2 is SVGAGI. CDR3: CASSFSAEGDTQYF. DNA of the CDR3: TGTGCCAGCAGTTTCTCTGCAGAGGGAGATACGCAGTATTTT.

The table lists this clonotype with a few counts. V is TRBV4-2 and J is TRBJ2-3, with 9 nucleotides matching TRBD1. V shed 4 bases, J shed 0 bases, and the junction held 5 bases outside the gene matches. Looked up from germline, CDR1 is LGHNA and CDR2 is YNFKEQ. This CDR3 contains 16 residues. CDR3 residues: CASSRGQGPSTDTQYF. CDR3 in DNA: TGTGCCAGCAGCCGGGGACAGGGCCCTAGCACAGATACGCAGTATTTT.

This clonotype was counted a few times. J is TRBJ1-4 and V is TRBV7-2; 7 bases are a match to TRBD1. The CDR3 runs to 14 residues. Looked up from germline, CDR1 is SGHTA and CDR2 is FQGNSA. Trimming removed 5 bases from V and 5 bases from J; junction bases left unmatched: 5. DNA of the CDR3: TGTGCCAGCAGCATGGGGGACAGCAATGAAAAACTGTTTTTT. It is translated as CASSMGDSNEKLFF.